In its sample, the clone carrying this TCR beta chain was seen many times. The antigen is not known. Germline V gives CDR1 SQVTM, CDR2 ANQGSEA. V was cut by 5 bases and J by 2 bases, with 12 bases left in between. This CDR3 comprises 13 residues. The sample originates from a study of spatial heterogeneity in lung cancer. In the study overall: Among detected sequences, beta-chain ones consistently exceeded alpha-chain ones in number. The study's findings and limits: Higher tumor mutation counts went along with higher counts of expanded intratumoral alpha and beta TCRs. Ubiquitous and regional nonsynonymous mutations were each tracked by the matching count of ubiquitous or regional expanded TCRs.

Time point noted: sample taken at primary tumor resection. Whole RNA, which was extracted from tumor, nontumor lung tissue or frozen PBMC, was sequenced without any cell sorting. TCRdb re-analysed the 5' RACE reads in MiXCR, keeping a single row per CDR3 protein. This table has 15,000 to 20,000 distinct CDR3 sequences, approximately 8.3% appearing once. This sequence originates from a male donor with early-stage non-small cell lung cancer. The sample was lung tumor tissue, taken at surgery. V is TRBV29-1 and J is TRBJ2-5; the D is unclear. CDR3 sequence (DNA): TGCAGCGTTATACGGGTCAGACAAGAGACCCAGTACTTC. Translation gives CSVIRVRQETQYF.